These T cell receptor beta chains were read from a single sample in a study of T cell changes during pregnancy in multiple sclerosis. Assay used: immunoSEQ multiplex PCR; TCRdb lists only in-frame clones, some missing. The top ten hold more than 0.35% of the sample, which has about 40,000 clones, around 93% seen once. Sequencing used CD4+ T cells from peripheral blood mononuclear cells, obtained after pregnancy. The receptor source for this set is a female donor with multiple sclerosis, enrolled in a pregnancy study. Both conserved end residues are part of each CDR3. Each record gives: J gene, clone size, D gene, V gene, CDR3 protein, CDR3 DNA. The D gene is left open where the match is weak. A row's size may be missing; if present it is once, few, many or a size class.

>TRBJ1-4|.|.|TRBV5-6
CASSFRRTTNEKLFF
TGTGCCAGCAGCTTCCGGAGGACAACTAATGAAAAACTGTTTTTT
>TRBJ1-1|.|.|TRBV7-9
CASSFGVGGTEAFF
TGTGCCAGCAGCTTCGGAGTGGGGGGGACTGAAGCTTTCTTT
>TRBJ1-2|.|TRBD1|TRBV29-1
CSIATGVNYGYTF
TGCAGCATAGCTACAGGGGTAAACTATGGCTACACCTTC
>TRBJ1-4|.|.|TRBV9
CASSVGGEKEKLFF
TGTGCCAGCAGCGTAGGGGGGGAGAAGGAAAAACTGTTTTTT
>TRBJ1-1|.|.|TRBV12-5
CASGLSRTVEHTEAFF
TGTGCTAGTGGTTTGTCCCGGACAGTGGAGCACACTGAAGCTTTCTTT
>TRBJ1-3|.|.|TRBV11-2
CASSLAGTGNTIYF
TGTGCCAGCAGCTTAGCAGGGACTGGAAACACCATATATTTT
>TRBJ1-5|.|.|TRBV5-4
CASSGDTNQPQHF
TGTGCCAGCAGCGGGGACACTAATCAGCCCCAGCATTTT
>TRBJ1-1|.|TRBD1|TRBV7-3
CASSSRPGGNSEAFF
TGTGCCAGCAGCTCGCGGCCAGGGGGCAATTCTGAAGCTTTCTTT
>TRBJ1-6|.|TRBD1|TRBV18
CASSPTGTGETALHF
TGTGCCAGCTCACCTACCGGGACAGGGGAAACGGCCCTCCACTTT
>TRBJ2-1|.|TRBD1|TRBV9
CASSLRGGGQGGGEQFF
TGTGCCAGCAGCCTGAGGGGTGGGGGACAGGGAGGGGGTGAGCAGTTCTTC
>TRBJ1-2|.|.|TRBV5-1
CASSLERGYGYTF
TGCGCCAGCAGCTTGGAACGGGGCTATGGCTACACCTTC
>TRBJ2-1|.|TRBD2|TRBV9
CASSETSGGANEQFF
TGTGCCAGCAGCGAAACTAGCGGGGGGGCCAATGAGCAGTTCTTC
>TRBJ2-1|.|TRBD2|TRBV10-3
CAIRRTSGELGEQFF
TGTGCCATCAGACGGACTAGCGGGGAATTGGGTGAGCAGTTCTTC
>TRBJ1-1|.|TRBD1|TRBV29-1
CSVDAATGVSTEAFF
TGCAGCGTTGACGCCGCGACAGGGGTGTCCACTGAAGCTTTCTTT
>TRBJ2-3|.|TRBD2|TRBV5-5
CASRERAGATDTQYF
TGTGCCAGCAGGGAAAGAGCGGGGGCCACAGATACGCAGTATTTT
>TRBJ1-1|.|.|TRBV5-1
CASSFMLRTTVMNTEAFF
TGCGCCAGCAGCTTCATGCTTCGTACGACTGTTATGAACACTGAAGCTTTCTTT
>TRBJ1-2|.|.|TRBV18
CASSPRNNRDNYGYTF
TGTGCCAGCTCACCGCGGAATAACAGGGACAACTATGGCTACACCTTC
>TRBJ2-7|.|.|TRBV5-5
CASSLASTYEQYF
TGTGCCAGCAGCTTGGCTTCCACATACGAGCAGTACTTC
>TRBJ2-5|.|TRBD1|TRBV19
CASSITGQVGETQYF
TGTGCCAGTAGTATCACGGGACAGGTCGGGGAGACCCAGTACTTC
>TRBJ2-7|.|TRBD1|TRBV19
CASSMTGGSYEQYF
TGTGCCAGTAGTATGACAGGGGGTAGCTACGAGCAGTACTTC
>TRBJ2-4|once|.|TRBV7-6
CASSLGPGAGEPKNIQYF
TGTGCCAGCAGCTTAGGGCCAGGGGCAGGGGAACCCAAAAACATTCAGTACTTC
>TRBJ2-1|once|TRBD2|TRBV9
CASSVRLAGTPNEQFF
TGTGCCAGCAGCGTAAGACTAGCGGGGACGCCCAATGAGCAGTTCTTC
>TRBJ2-5|.|TRBD2|TRBV19
CASSTGGTYQETQYF
TGTGCCAGTAGTACCGGGGGGACCTACCAAGAGACCCAGTACTTC
>TRBJ1-1|once|TRBD1|TRBV7-9
CASSPGGLGTEAFF
TGTGCCAGCAGCCCAGGGGGGTTGGGGACTGAAGCTTTCTTT
>TRBJ2-3|.|.|TRBV9
CASSVDGSAGHSTDTQYF
TGTGCCAGCAGCGTAGATGGATCGGCGGGGCATTCCACAGATACGCAGTATTTT
>TRBJ1-3|.|.|TRBV6-1
CASSHTSHPGNTIYF
TGTGCCAGCAGTCACACATCCCATCCTGGAAACACCATATATTTT
>TRBJ2-7|.|.|TRBV27
CASSLSPGGASSYEQYF
TGTGCCAGCAGTTTATCTCCTGGGGGGGCCTCTTCCTACGAGCAGTACTTC
>TRBJ1-1|.|.|TRBV5-4
CAVLVMGRTEAFF
TGTGCCGTTCTTGTGATGGGCCGGACTGAAGCTTTCTTT
>TRBJ1-2|.|.|TRBV29-1
CSVETRQGRLDGYTF
TGCAGCGTTGAAACTCGGCAGGGAAGGTTAGATGGCTACACCTTC
>TRBJ2-1|.|TRBD2|TRBV13
CASSLRLAGGTPYNEQFF
TGTGCCAGCAGCTTAAGACTAGCGGGGGGAACCCCTTACAATGAGCAGTTCTTC
>TRBJ2-4|.|TRBD1|TRBV5-4
CASSLGGGTLAKNIQYF
TGTGCCAGCAGCTTGGGAGGGGGCACTTTAGCCAAAAACATTCAGTACTTC
>TRBJ1-6|.|.|TRBV14
CASSQEYGRDLSPLHF
TGTGCCAGCAGCCAAGAGTATGGCAGGGATTTGTCACCCCTCCACTTT
>TRBJ1-5|.|.|TRBV11-2
CASSLELADGDQPQHF
TGTGCCAGCAGCTTAGAGTTGGCAGACGGGGATCAGCCCCAGCATTTT
>TRBJ2-1|.|TRBD2|TRBV18
CASSPMGGVSHNEQFF
TGTGCCAGCTCACCAATGGGAGGGGTTTCACACAATGAGCAGTTCTTC
>TRBJ2-3|.|.|TRBV11-3
CASSLATDTQYF
TGTGCCAGCAGCTTGGCCACAGATACGCAGTATTTT
>TRBJ2-5|.|.|TRBV4-1
CASSQDGVAETQYF
TGCGCCAGCAGCCAAGATGGAGTAGCGGAGACCCAGTACTTC